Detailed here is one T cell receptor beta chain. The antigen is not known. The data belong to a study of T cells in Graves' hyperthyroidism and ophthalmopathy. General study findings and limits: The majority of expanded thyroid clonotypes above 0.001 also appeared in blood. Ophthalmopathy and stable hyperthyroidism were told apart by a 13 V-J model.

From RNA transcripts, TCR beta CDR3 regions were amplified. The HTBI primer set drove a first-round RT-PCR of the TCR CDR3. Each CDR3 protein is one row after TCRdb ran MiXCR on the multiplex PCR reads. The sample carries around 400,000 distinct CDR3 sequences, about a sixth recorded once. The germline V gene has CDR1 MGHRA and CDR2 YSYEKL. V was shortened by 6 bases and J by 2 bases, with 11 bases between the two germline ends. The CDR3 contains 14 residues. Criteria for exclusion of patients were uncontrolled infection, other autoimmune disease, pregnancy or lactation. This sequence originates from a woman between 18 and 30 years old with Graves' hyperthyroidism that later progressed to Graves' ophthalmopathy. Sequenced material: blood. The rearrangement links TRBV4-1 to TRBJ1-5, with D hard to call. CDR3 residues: CASRERPGNQPQHF. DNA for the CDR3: TGCGCCAGCAGAGAAAGGCCGGGCAATCAGCCCCAGCATTTT.